One and the same sample provided the 10 T cell receptor beta chains below, sequenced in a study of T cell clonality in common variable immunodeficiency. Repertoires were generated with immunoSEQ multiplex PCR, while TCRdb's copy carries only in-frame clones and drops some. In total the sample includes about 42,000 clones, none of them seen once. What was sequenced was peripheral blood mononuclear cells. Every receptor here comes from a person aged 18 to 70 in good health.

This clone has ten or more counts. The read terminates 3 residues ahead of where the CDR3 ends, so the germline J gene completes it. The rearrangement uses TRBV10-3 and TRBJ1-1; the D is unclear. CDR3 length: 11 amino acids. Trimming took 8 bases from V and 1 from J, leaving 5 bases between them. Looked up from germline, CDR1 is ENHRY and CDR2 is SYGVKD. CDR3 residues: CAIRANTEAFF. CDR3 bases read: TGTGCCATCCGCGCGAACACTGAA.

This clone came up many times. The observed sequence ends 3 residues before the CDR3 terminus, with the missing tail filled in from the germline J gene. The genes are TRBV12-3 or TRBV12-4 and TRBJ2-5, with 16 bases identical to TRBD2. This CDR3 is built from 17 residues. V was clipped by 6 bases and J by 4 bases; unmatched bases: 8. This CDR3 reads CASRGTSGRATGETQYF. The DNA read from the CDR3 is TGTGCCAGCAGAGGGACTAGCGGGAGGGCCACGGGAGAGACC.

This clone appeared many times. The read terminates 3 residues before the CDR3 end, so the remaining end is supplied by the germline J gene. The chain has TRBV5-4 and TRBJ2-7; TRBD2 agrees at 7 bases. Germline assignment: CDR1 SGHNT and CDR2 YYREEE (reference sequence). The CDR3 sequence is 15 residues long. V lost 4 bases, J lost 1 base, and 8 bases stayed unmatched. The CDR3 sequence: CASSPGGSPSYEQYF. The DNA read from the CDR3 is TGTGCCAGCAGCCCGGGGGGTAGCCCGTCCTACGAG. Complete variable domain (other parts from reference TRBV5-4 and TRBJ2-7): ETGVTQSPTHLIKTRGQQVTLRCSSQSGHNTVSWYQQALGQGPQFIFQYYREEENGRGNFPPRFSGLQFPNYSSELNVNALELDDSALYLCASSPGGSPSYEQYFGPGTRLTVT.

This clone was observed at least ten times. The CDR3 is cut off 3 residues early in the read; its end comes from the germline J gene. The V gene is TRBV5-6, the J gene TRBJ2-7, with D possibly TRBD2 on 6 matching bases. The V end lost 2 bases, the J end lost 4 bases, and 13 bases lay between the germline ends. Germline V gives CDR1 SGHDT, CDR2 YYEEEE. The CDR3 spans 14 residues. The DNA read from the CDR3 is TGTGCCAGCAGCTTTAGGGACTTACAATACGAG. It codes for CASSFRDLQYE. The whole CDR3 sequence reads CASSFRDLQYEQYF.

This clone was counted ten times or more. The read ends 3 residues early relative to the CDR3; the germline J gene fills the gap. This chain connects TRBV20-1 to TRBJ1-5; 7 positions match TRBD1. J lost 4 bases, V lost 6 bases, and 3 bases had no gene match. CDR3 length: 12 residues. Germline V CDR1 and CDR2: DFQATT, SNEGSKA (reference sequence). Partial CDR3 DNA: TGCAGTGCAGAGACAGGGAATCAGCCC. This codes for CSAETGNQP. The CDR3 in its entirety is CSAETGNQPQHF.

This clone was counted ten times or more. CDR3 sequence: CASRRDGQGTDTQYF. CDR3 DNA (partial): TGCGCCAGCAGGCGCGATGGTCAGGGCACAGATACG. This rearrangement joins TRBV5-1 to TRBJ2-3, with D unresolved. The read is 3 residues too short to cover the CDR3 end, so that end is filled in from the germline J gene. The V gene lost 5 bases and the J gene lost 1 base, with 14 bases spanning the gap. The CDR3 has 15 residues. Germline CDR1 is SGHRS and CDR2 is YFSETQ.

At least ten counts were recorded for this clone. A junction end diverges from the germline sequence, so it may reflect a read error. The CDR3 end lies 3 residues beyond the end of the read and is filled in from the germline J gene. The chain combines TRBV4-2 with TRBJ2-7, with 7 bases fitting TRBD1. Germline V gene lookup returns CDR1 LGHNA and CDR2 YNFKEQ. The CDR3 consists of 16 residues. CDR3: CASSQSMGQQGSEQYF. The sequenced part of the CDR3 DNA is TGCGCCAGCAGCCAGAGTATGGGACAGCAGGGCTCCGAG.

This clone was seen many times. The read halts 3 residues ahead of the CDR3 end, with the missing end drawn from the germline J gene. The V call is TRBV6-1, the J call TRBJ2-7, with D possibly TRBD1 on 6 matching bases. The CDR3 length is 14 residues. V lost 3 bases and J lost 2, with 11 bases in between. Germline assignment: CDR1 MNHNS and CDR2 SASEGT. CDR3 DNA, as far as it was read: TGTGCCAGCAGTGATACAGGGCCAACCTACGAG. Its translation is CASSDTGPTYE. The full CDR3 protein is CASSDTGPTYEQYF.

This clone came up many times. The read comes to an end 3 residues before the CDR3 does, leaving the germline J gene to fill in the end. V usage is TRBV19 and J usage is TRBJ1-1; perhaps TRBD1 as D (5 bases). CDR1 and CDR2 (germline): LNHDA, SQIVND (reference sequence). The CDR3 is made up of 13 amino acids. Trimming left V 7 bases short and J 4 bases short, with 13 bases between. The sequenced part of the CDR3 DNA is TGTGCCAGTATACAGGTAGCGGGCACTGAA. Its protein product is CASIQVAGTE. The complete CDR3 protein is CASIQVAGTEAFF.

This clone was observed many times. The sequenced part of the CDR3 DNA is TGCGCCAGCAGCTTGCAAGGACTAAGGACCGGGGAG. Translated: CASSLQGLRTGE. The entire CDR3 protein is CASSLQGLRTGELFF. The chain combines TRBV5-1 with TRBJ2-2; D perhaps matches TRBD2 (6 bases). The read terminates 3 residues before the CDR3 end, so the remaining end is supplied by the germline J gene. V lost 1 base and J 5 bases, leaving 12 bases between the germline ends. The CDR3 totals 15 residues. In germline, CDR1 is SGHRS, CDR2 YFSETQ.